This TCR beta chain was sequenced for a study of OX40 agonist ivuxolimab in advanced cancers. About the study: Earlier treatment with anti-PD-1, anti-PD-L1 or anti-CTLA-4 was permitted, and over 35% had received some. The study, taken as a whole, reports: In the 0.1-3.0 mg/kg groups, partial responders showed among the lowest expansion. Circulating CD4+ and CD8+ T cells showed clonal expansion by week 6 at 0.1 to 3.0 mg/kg.

The CDR3 sequence is 13 residues long. Trimming took off 3 bases at V and 3 bases at J, with 9 bases between the two ends. Per the germline V gene, CDR1 is MNHEY and CDR2 is SMNVEV (reference sequence). As concerns this clone: Its antigen is unknown.

At cycle 4 day 1, cycle 7 day 1, and baseline, blood was sampled. This table comes from immunoSEQ multiplex PCR, and its TCRdb copy is limited to in-frame clones, with some not included. This sample has over 60,000 clones, with 75% to 90% found just once. V gene TRBV27 combines with J gene TRBJ2-7; D remains unclear. The specimen comprised CD4+ or CD8+ T cells sorted from blood, sampled in a trial of the OX40 agonist ivuxolimab. The receptor's source is an adult with an advanced solid tumor such as melanoma, head and neck, liver or kidney cancer. CDR3 amino acids: CASSLALGYEQYF. For the CDR3, the DNA is TGTGCCAGCAGTTTGGCCCTTGGCTACGAGCAGTACTTC.